These T cell receptor beta chains were read from a single sample in a study of cytomegalovirus exposure and HLA in healthy donors. Clones were read by immunoSEQ multiplex PCR, and TCRdb kept only the in-frame ones, dropping some. Of approximately 110,000 clones in the sample, roughly 74% were seen once. Sequencing was carried out using PBMCs. Source of these receptors: a woman aged 50 to 60 in good health and CMV-seropositive. CDR3s include the opening cysteine and the closing phenylalanine or tryptophan. D genes are given only for firm matches. Rows may omit the clone size; those that give it use once, few, many or a size class.

TRBD2	NA	18	TRBV5-1	TRBJ2-3	CASSLEGLAGGITDTQYF	TGCGCCAGCAGCTTGGAGGGACTAGCGGGTGGAATCACAGATACGCAGTATTTT
TRBD1	NA	14	TRBV7-2	TRBJ1-1	CASGTGTGNTEAFF	TGTGCCTCCGGGACAGGGACCGGGAACACTGAAGCTTTCTTT
NA	NA	12	TRBV9	TRBJ1-1	CASSSMNTEAFF	TGTGCCAGCAGCTCAATGAACACTGAAGCTTTCTTT
NA	NA	14	TRBV7-2	TRBJ1-6	CASSPGSNNSPLHF	TGTGCCAGCAGCCCCGGGTCGAATAATTCACCCCTCCACTTT
NA	NA	16	TRBV2	TRBJ1-6	CASSFLSGRSNSPLHF	TGTGCCAGCAGCTTCCTCTCAGGGAGGTCAAATTCACCCCTCCACTTT
NA	NA	16	TRBV9	TRBJ2-1	CASSEFDRTSYNEQFF	TGTGCCAGCAGCGAATTCGACAGGACCTCCTACAATGAGCAGTTCTTC
NA	NA	14	TRBV21-1	TRBJ1-1	CASAGGVKYTEAFF	TGTGCAAGCGCAGGGGGCGTAAAGTACACTGAAGCTTTCTTT
NA	once	15	TRBV5-4	TRBJ1-2	CASSSPNRAHYGYTF	TGTGCCAGCAGCTCGCCCAACAGGGCCCACTATGGCTACACCTTC
NA	NA	15	TRBV5-1	TRBJ1-4	CASSGGPETNEKLFF	TGCGCCAGCAGCGGCGGGCCGGAGACTAATGAAAAACTGTTTTTT
NA	NA	15	TRBV7-8	TRBJ1-2	CASSLLALGFYGYTF	TGTGCCAGCAGCTTACTAGCTTTAGGGTTCTATGGCTACACCTTC
TRBD2	NA	19	TRBV4-2	TRBJ2-7	CASSQVIAGLAGGPGEQYF	TGTGCCAGCAGCCAAGTTATCGCCGGACTAGCGGGGGGGCCTGGCGAGCAGTACTTC
TRBD2	NA	16	TRBV7-6	TRBJ2-1	CASSPRSGGALNEQFF	TGTGCCAGCAGCCCCCGGTCCGGGGGGGCCCTTAATGAGCAGTTCTTC
TRBD1	NA	16	TRBV11-2	TRBJ2-7	CASSPLRDRDSYEQYF	TGTGCCAGCAGCCCCCTGAGGGACAGGGACTCCTACGAGCAGTACTTC
TRBD1	NA	14	TRBV5-1	TRBJ2-2	CASSVGQGAGELFF	TGCGCCAGCAGCGTTGGACAGGGGGCCGGGGAGCTGTTTTTT
NA	NA	17	TRBV19	TRBJ2-7	CASSIDNSAGRPYEQYF	TGTGCCAGTAGTATAGATAATTCGGCAGGGAGGCCCTACGAGCAGTACTTC
NA	NA	13	TRBV7-2	TRBJ1-1	CASSLTPQSEAFF	TGTGCCAGCAGCTTAACCCCCCAGTCTGAAGCTTTCTTT
TRBD1	NA	16	TRBV7-2	TRBJ2-7	CASSLRAPGTGFEQYF	TGTGCCAGCAGCTTACGGGCCCCCGGGACAGGGTTCGAGCAGTACTTC
NA	NA	11	TRBV6-1	TRBJ2-5	CASGAWETQYF	TGTGCCAGCGGAGCGTGGGAGACCCAGTACTTC
NA	NA	14	TRBV5-1	TRBJ2-1	CASSLEGGHNEQFF	TGCGCCAGCAGCTTAGAGGGGGGGCATAATGAACAGTTCTTC
TRBD1	NA	15	TRBV5-4	TRBJ2-7	CASSLSGTGSYEQYF	TGTGCCAGCAGCTTGTCCGGGACAGGTTCCTACGAGCAGTACTTC
TRBD2	NA	19	TRBV14	TRBJ2-5	CASSQMWYLAGEVWETQYF	TGTGCCAGCAGCCAGATGTGGTATCTAGCGGGGGAAGTTTGGGAGACCCAGTACTTC
TRBD2	NA	14	TRBV5-6	TRBJ2-7	CASSGTSGGYEQYF	TGTGCCAGCAGCGGTACTAGCGGGGGCTACGAGCAGTACTTC
NA	few	15	TRBV11-2	TRBJ2-5	CASTFRRGLQETQYF	TGTGCCAGCACCTTTAGGCGGGGGCTCCAAGAGACCCAGTACTTC